This entry features one T cell receptor (beta chain) sequence. TCRdb's copy holds only in-frame clones and misses some; the assay was immunoSEQ multiplex PCR. The repertoire holds nearly 70,000 clones, with approximately 90% as singletons. The CDR3 runs 12 residues. In germline, CDR1 is GTSNPN, CDR2 SVGIG (reference sequence). This entry belongs to a study of blood T cell repertoires in COVID-19. Source material: peripheral blood. This sequence was found in a woman between 65 and 79 years old with acute or convalescent COVID-19. This rearrangement joins TRBV30 to TRBJ1-3; tentative D call: TRBD1 (6 bases). The CDR3 sequence: CARGGSGNTIYF. In nucleotides, the CDR3 is TGTGCTAGGGGGGGCTCTGGAAACACCATATATTTT.